This record covers a single T cell receptor beta chain. The CDR3 runs 13 residues. Germline CDR1 reads SGHNT; CDR2 reads YYREEE (reference sequence). J lost 8 bases, V lost 4 bases, and 6 bases had no gene match. Data came from immunoSEQ multiplex PCR; TCRdb stores just in-frame clones and leaves some out. This repertoire shows roughly 70,000 clones, roughly 80% found once; its top ten account for 4% to 5%. The data derive from a study of OX40 agonist ivuxolimab in advanced cancers. About the research overall: Participants averaged approximately 61 years of age (range roughly 23 to 90) and were 75% to 90% male.

The chain has TRBV5-4 and TRBJ1-3, with TRBD1 matching over 7 bases. The sample consisted of CD4+ or CD8+ T cells sorted from blood, taken in a trial of the OX40 agonist ivuxolimab. This receptor was taken from an adult with an advanced solid tumor such as melanoma, head and neck, liver or kidney cancer. Here the CDR3 reads CASSAYRGDTIYF. The CDR3 DNA is TGTGCCAGCAGCGCGTACAGGGGAGACACCATATATTTT.